This is a list of T cell receptor beta chains from one sample in a study of beta chain features in type 1 diabetes. The data were produced by immunoSEQ multiplex PCR, yet TCRdb's version contains in-frame clones alone and is incomplete. The sample records around 170,000 clones, roughly 9% being singletons. The sample comprised central memory CD4+ T cells from blood. The receptor set was obtained from a woman in her 30s with type 1 diabetes. CDR3s include the opening cysteine and the closing phenylalanine or tryptophan. The D gene is left open where the match is weak. A row's size may be missing; if present it is once, few, many or a size class.

v_gene	d_gene	j_gene	abundance	CDR3aa	CDR3nt
TRBV4-1	NA	TRBJ1-2	NA	CASSRIFAQGTLRGYTF	TGCGCCAGCAGCCGAATCTTTGCGCAGGGGACCCTGAGGGGCTACACCTTC
TRBV5-5	TRBD1	TRBJ2-1	NA	CASSAGQGTYNEQFF	TGTGCCAGCAGCGCCGGACAGGGGACCTACAATGAGCAGTTCTTC
TRBV12-5	TRBD2	TRBJ2-1	NA	CASGLYAGGSHEQFF	TGTGCTAGTGGTTTGTATGCGGGAGGGTCTCACGAGCAGTTCTTC
TRBV6-6	TRBD1	TRBJ1-2	few	CASSYYRDSNYGYTF	TGTGCCAGCAGTTACTACCGGGACAGCAACTATGGCTACACCTTC
TRBV5-1	TRBD2	TRBJ2-5	few	CASSSLAGETQYF	TGCGCCAGCAGCTCCCTAGCGGGTGAGACCCAGTACTTC
TRBV5-1	TRBD2	TRBJ2-7	NA	CASSPGTSSYEQYF	TGCGCCAGCAGCCCCGGGACTAGCTCCTACGAGCAGTACTTC
TRBV13	TRBD2	TRBJ2-7	many	CASSFLAGTSYEQYF	TGTGCCAGCAGCTTTTTAGCGGGCACCTCCTACGAGCAGTACTTC
TRBV9	NA	TRBJ2-1	NA	CASSAEHRRSSYNEQFF	TGTGCCAGCAGCGCCGAACACAGGAGAAGCTCCTACAATGAGCAGTTCTTC
TRBV7-8	NA	TRBJ1-2	few	CASSRGPSIPTDGYTF	TGTGCCAGCAGCCGCGGACCATCCATCCCGACAGATGGCTACACCTTC
TRBV18	TRBD1	TRBJ1-5	NA	CASSPGTDSGPQHF	TGCGCCAGCTCACCTGGGACAGACTCGGGGCCCCAGCATTTT
TRBV2	NA	TRBJ2-5	few	CASSAVQETQYF	TGTGCCAGCAGTGCGGTCCAAGAGACCCAGTACTTC
TRBV7-2	NA	TRBJ1-5	few	CASSFYRDYNQPQHF	TGTGCCAGCAGCTTCTACAGGGACTACAATCAGCCCCAGCATTTT
TRBV28	TRBD2	TRBJ2-1	NA	CASREPPGGYNEQFF	TGTGCCAGCCGGGAACCCCCGGGGGGTTACAATGAGCAGTTCTTC
TRBV6-6	TRBD1	TRBJ1-4	few	CASSDTGTGREKLFF	TGTGCCAGCAGTGATACCGGGACAGGGAGGGAAAAACTGTTTTTT
TRBV7-2	TRBD1	TRBJ2-1	few	CASSPDRGRNEQFF	TGTGCCAGCAGTCCTGACAGGGGGCGGAATGAGCAGTTCTTC
TRBV2	NA	TRBJ1-1	NA	CASSAADFTEAFF	TGTGCCAGCAGCGCGGCGGACTTCACTGAAGCTTTCTTT
TRBV7-2	TRBD2	TRBJ2-1	few	CARGLAGNEQFF	TGTGCCAGGGGACTAGCGGGCAATGAGCAGTTCTTC
TRBV5-1	TRBD1	TRBJ1-2	few	CASSLSSDRVEGYTF	TGCGCCAGCAGCTTGAGTTCCGACAGGGTTGAAGGCTACACCTTC
TRBV5-1	NA	TRBJ2-3	few	CASSSGTSATDTQYF	TGCGCCAGCAGCTCCGGGACATCGGCCACAGATACGCAGTATTTT
TRBV5-6	NA	TRBJ2-1	NA	CASSRGQFNEQFF	TGTGCCAGCAGCAGAGGACAGTTCAATGAGCAGTTCTTC
TRBV2	NA	TRBJ2-1	once	CASGTDYNEQFF	TGTGCCAGCGGGACTGACTACAATGAGCAGTTCTTC
TRBV5-6	NA	TRBJ1-2	few	CASSPGDYGYTF	TGTGCCAGCAGCCCGGGAGACTATGGCTACACCTTC
TRBV9	NA	TRBJ1-3	NA	CASSAGDARSGNTIYF	TGTGCCAGCAGCGCGGGGGACGCCCGCTCTGGAAACACCATATATTTT
TRBV15	TRBD2	TRBJ2-1	NA	CATSRAGGRQGNEQFF	TGTGCCACCAGCAGAGCGGGAGGGCGGCAAGGCAATGAGCAGTTCTTC